This T cell receptor (beta chain) emerged from a study of regulatory T cells in long-lasting Graves disease. This clonotype was observed many times. Time point given: persistent/refractory GD, antithyroid drugs over 5 years with positive TRAb. From PBMCs, RNA was extracted and then used to make the TCR library. Investigators prepared the TCR beta libraries by applying iRepertoire HTBI primers and Arm-PCR of CDR3 regions. TCRdb passed the multiplex PCR reads through MiXCR, listing each CDR3 protein once. The sample carries almost 350,000 distinct CDR3 sequences, about 20% recorded once. The TCR comes from a female donor with Graves disease. This material consisted of peripheral blood mononuclear cells (PBMCs), taken when the disease was refractory, from a patient treated with antithyroid drugs.

The CDR3 bases are TGTGCCAGCTCACCACTGGGGGAGAGAGCTTTCTTT. It specifies CASSPLGERAFF. This rearrangement joins TRBV18 to TRBJ1-1, with D possibly TRBD1 on 5 matching bases. This CDR3 comprises 12 residues. Germline V gene sequence: CDR1 KGHSH, CDR2 LQKENI. The V gene lost 1 base and the J gene lost 10 bases, with 10 bases spanning the gap.